This T cell receptor (beta chain) derives from a study of blood T cell repertoires in COVID-19. The overall study: Samples taken during acute and convalescent COVID-19 were collected in the United States, Italy and Spain. In each case, the material was cDNA or gDNA derived from T cells, B-cell-depleted T cells, or PBMCs.

The V segment lost 3 bases and the J segment 1 base; nucleotides outside the gene matches: 0. Per germline, CDR1 LNHNV and CDR2 YYDKDF (reference sequence). The CDR3 spans 16 residues. In its sample, this clone was seen a few times. Authors' methods: From reference gene primer amplification, estimates of nucleated cell counts were derived. Profiling relied on immunoSEQ multiplex PCR, and the TCRdb table lists in-frame clones only, not all of them. That table supplies the V and J calls and clone size; D and trimming were determined from the DNA. The data contain some 170,000 clones, about 91% of them singletons.

The receptor's source is a woman in her fifties or sixties who had recovered from COVID-19. This rearrangement joins TRBV15 to TRBJ2-3, with 14 bases lining up with TRBD2. Input material: peripheral blood. The CDR3 reads CATSRGLAGGTDTQYF. The CDR3 DNA reads TGTGCCACCAGCAGGGGACTAGCGGGGGGCACAGATACGCAGTATTTT. Full variable domain (rest looked up from reference TRBV15 and TRBJ2-3): DAMVIQNPRYQVTQFGKPVTLSCSQTLNHNVMYWYQQKSSQAPKLLFHYYDKDFNNEADTPDNFQSRRPNTSFCFLDIRSPGLGDTAMYLCATSRGLAGGTDTQYFGPGTRLTVL.